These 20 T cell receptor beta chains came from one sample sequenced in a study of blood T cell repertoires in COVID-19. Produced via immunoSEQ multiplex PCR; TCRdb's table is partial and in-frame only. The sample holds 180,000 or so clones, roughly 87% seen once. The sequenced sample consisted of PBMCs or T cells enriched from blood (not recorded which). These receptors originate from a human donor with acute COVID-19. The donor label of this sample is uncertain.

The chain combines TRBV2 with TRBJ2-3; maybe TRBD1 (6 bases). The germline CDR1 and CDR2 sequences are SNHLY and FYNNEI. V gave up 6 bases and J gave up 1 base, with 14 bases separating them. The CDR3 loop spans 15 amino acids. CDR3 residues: CASSEQGTRTDTQYF. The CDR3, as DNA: TGTGCCAGCAGCGAACAGGGAACCCGCACAGATACGCAGTATTTT.

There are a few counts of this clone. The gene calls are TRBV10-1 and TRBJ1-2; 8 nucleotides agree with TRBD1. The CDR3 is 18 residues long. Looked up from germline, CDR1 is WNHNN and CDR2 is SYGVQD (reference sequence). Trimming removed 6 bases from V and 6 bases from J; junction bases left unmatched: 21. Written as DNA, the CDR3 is TGCGCCAGCAGCCCCGGTCCGACAGGGGATCGCCGAGCGCATGGCTACACCTTC. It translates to CASSPGPTGDRRAHGYTF.

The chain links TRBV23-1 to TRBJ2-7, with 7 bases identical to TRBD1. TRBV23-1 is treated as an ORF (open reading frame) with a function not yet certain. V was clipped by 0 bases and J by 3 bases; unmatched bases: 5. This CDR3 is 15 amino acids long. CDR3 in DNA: TGCGCCAGCAGTCAATCAAGGGCAGGGGGCTACGAGCAGTACTTC. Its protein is CASSQSRAGGYEQYF.

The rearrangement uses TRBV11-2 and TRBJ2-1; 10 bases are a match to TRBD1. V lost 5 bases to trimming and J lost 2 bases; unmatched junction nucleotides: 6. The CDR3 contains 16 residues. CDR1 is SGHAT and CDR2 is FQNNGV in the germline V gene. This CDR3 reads CASSRIGTGAYNEQFF. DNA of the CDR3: TGTGCCAGCAGCCGGATAGGGACAGGGGCCTACAATGAGCAGTTCTTC.

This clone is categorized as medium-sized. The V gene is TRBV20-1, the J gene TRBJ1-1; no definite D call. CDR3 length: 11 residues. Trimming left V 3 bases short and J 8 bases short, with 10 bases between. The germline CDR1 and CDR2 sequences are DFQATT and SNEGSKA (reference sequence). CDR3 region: CSARGALEAFF. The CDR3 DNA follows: TGCAGTGCTAGGGGCGCCTTAGAAGCTTTCTTT.

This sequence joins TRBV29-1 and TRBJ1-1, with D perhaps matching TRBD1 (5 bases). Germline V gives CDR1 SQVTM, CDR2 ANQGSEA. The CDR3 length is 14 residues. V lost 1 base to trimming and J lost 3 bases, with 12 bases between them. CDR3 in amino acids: CSVEGVGGDTEAFF. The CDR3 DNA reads TGCAGCGTTGAAGGAGTGGGGGGAGACACTGAAGCTTTCTTT.

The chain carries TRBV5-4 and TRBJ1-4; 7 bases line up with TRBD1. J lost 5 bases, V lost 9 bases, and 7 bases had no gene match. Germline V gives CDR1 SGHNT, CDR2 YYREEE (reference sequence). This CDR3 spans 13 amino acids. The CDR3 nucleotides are TGTGCCACGAGGGGACAGAGGAATGAAAAACTGTTTTTT. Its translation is CATRGQRNEKLFF.

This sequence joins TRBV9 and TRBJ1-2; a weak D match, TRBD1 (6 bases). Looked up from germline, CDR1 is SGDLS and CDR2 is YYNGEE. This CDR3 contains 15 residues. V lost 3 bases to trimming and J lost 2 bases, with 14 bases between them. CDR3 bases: TGTGCCAGCAGCGGCTACAGGGACGGCAACTATGGCTACACCTTC. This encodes CASSGYRDGNYGYTF.

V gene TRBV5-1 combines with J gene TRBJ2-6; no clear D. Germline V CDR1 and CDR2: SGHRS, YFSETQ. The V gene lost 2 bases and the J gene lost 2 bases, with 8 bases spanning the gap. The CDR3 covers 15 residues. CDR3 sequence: CASSFGLTGANVLTF. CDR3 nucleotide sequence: TGCGCCAGCAGCTTTGGCCTGACTGGGGCCAACGTCCTGACTTTC.

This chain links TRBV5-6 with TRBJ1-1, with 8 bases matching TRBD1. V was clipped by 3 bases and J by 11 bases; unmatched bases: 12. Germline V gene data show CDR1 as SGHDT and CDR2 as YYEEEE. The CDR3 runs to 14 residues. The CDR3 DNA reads TGTGCCAGCAGCTCCTACTCTGACAGGGGTCGGGCTTTCTTT. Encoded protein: CASSSYSDRGRAFF.

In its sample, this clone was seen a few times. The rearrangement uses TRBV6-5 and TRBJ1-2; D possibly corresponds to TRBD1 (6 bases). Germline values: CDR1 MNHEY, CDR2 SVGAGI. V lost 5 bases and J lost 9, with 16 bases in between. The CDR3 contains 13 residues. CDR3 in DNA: TGTGCCAGCAGTCAACACAGGGACGGTAGCTACACCTTC. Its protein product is CASSQHRDGSYTF.

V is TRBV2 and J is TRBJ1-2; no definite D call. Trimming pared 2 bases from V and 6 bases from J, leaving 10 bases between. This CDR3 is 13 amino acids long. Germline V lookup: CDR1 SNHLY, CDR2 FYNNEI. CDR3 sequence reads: CASSESEIHGYTF. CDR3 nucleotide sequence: TGTGCCAGCAGTGAAAGTGAGATTCATGGCTACACCTTC.

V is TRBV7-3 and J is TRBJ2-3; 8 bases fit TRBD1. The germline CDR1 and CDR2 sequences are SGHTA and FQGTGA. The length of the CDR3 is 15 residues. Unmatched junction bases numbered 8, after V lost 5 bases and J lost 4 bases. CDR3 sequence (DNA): TGTGCCAGCAGCCGAGACAGGGGTTGGGCAGATACGCAGTATTTT. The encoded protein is CASSRDRGWADTQYF.

The CDR3 DNA follows: TGCGCCAGCAGCGCTGACAGGGGGAACACTGAAGCTTTCTTT. It codes for CASSADRGNTEAFF. This chain links TRBV4-1 with TRBJ1-1; TRBD1 agrees at 8 bases. Germline V lookup: CDR1 MGHRA, CDR2 YSYEKL. Unmatched junction bases numbered 3, after V lost 5 bases and J lost 1 base. This CDR3 is 14 amino acids long.

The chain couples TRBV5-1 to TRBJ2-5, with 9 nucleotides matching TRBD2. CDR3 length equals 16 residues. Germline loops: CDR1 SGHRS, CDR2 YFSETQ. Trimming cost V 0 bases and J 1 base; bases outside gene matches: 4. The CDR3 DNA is TGCGCCAGCAGCTTGGTGCTAGCGGGGATCCAAGAGACCCAGTACTTC. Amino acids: CASSLVLAGIQETQYF. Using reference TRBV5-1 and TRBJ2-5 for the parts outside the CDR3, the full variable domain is KAGVTQTPRYLIKTRGQQVTLSCSPISGHRSVSWYQQTPGQGLQFLFEYFSETQRNKGNFPGRFSGRQFSNSRSEMNVSTLELGDSALYLCASSLVLAGIQETQYFGPGTRLLVL.

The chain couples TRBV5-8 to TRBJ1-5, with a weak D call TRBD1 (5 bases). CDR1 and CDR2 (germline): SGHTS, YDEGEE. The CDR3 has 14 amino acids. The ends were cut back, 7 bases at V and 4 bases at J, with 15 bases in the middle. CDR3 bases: TGTGCCAGCCGACCCAGGGAAGGAAATCAGCCCCAGCATTTT. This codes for CASRPREGNQPQHF.

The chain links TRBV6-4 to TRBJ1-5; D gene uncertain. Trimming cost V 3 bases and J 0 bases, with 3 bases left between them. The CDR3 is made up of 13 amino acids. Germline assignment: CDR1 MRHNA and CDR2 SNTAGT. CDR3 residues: CASSERSNQPQHF. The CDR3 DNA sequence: TGTGCCAGCAGTGAGCGTAGCAATCAGCCCCAGCATTTT.

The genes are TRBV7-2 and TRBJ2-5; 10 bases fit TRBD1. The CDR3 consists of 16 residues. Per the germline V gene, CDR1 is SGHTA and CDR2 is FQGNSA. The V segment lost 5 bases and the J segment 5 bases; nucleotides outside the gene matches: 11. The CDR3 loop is CASSPTGGQGRETQYF. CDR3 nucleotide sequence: TGTGCCAGCAGCCCTACGGGGGGACAGGGGAGGGAGACCCAGTACTTC.

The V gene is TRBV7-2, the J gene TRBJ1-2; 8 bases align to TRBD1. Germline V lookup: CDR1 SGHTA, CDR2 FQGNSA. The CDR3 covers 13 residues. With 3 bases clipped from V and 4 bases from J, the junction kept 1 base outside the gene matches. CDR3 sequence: CASSFQGAYGYTF. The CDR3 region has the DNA TGTGCCAGCAGCTTTCAGGGGGCCTATGGCTACACCTTC.

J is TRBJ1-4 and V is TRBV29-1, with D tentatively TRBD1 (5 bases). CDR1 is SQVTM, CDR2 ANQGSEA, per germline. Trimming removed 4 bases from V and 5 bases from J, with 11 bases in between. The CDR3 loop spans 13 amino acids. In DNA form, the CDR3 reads TGCAGCGTTGTGGGGGGACCCAATGAAAAACTGTTTTTT. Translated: CSVVGGPNEKLFF.